The 11 T cell receptor beta chains given below trace back to one sample, sequenced in a study of CD8 T cells in Susac syndrome. A quantity of about 0.45 to 1 ug RNA underwent reverse transcription using random hexamers. TCRdb redid the calling of the immunoSEQ multiplex PCR reads with MiXCR, one entry per CDR3 protein. Found here are about 180,000 distinct CDR3 sequences, approximately 95% of them singletons; the top ten hold less than 0.2%. Sample: CD8+ T cells from PBMCs. The receptors shown here come from a human donor with multiple sclerosis.

The chain combines TRBV4-1 with TRBJ2-7; 7 bases agree with TRBD2. In germline, CDR1 is MGHRA, CDR2 YSYEKL. The trim removed 1 base at V and 3 bases at J, leaving 6 bases unmatched. The CDR3 consists of 15 residues. The CDR3 bases are TGCGCCAGCAGCCAAGTTGAAGGGGAGGGCTACGAGCAGTACTTC. Its translation is CASSQVEGEGYEQYF.

The rearrangement links TRBV29-1 to TRBJ1-2; TRBD1 is a possible D gene (5 bases). The germline V gene encodes CDR1 SQVTM and CDR2 ANQGSEA. The CDR3 runs to 15 residues. Trimming took 6 bases from V and 1 from J, leaving 18 bases between them. The CDR3 spells CSVEHPRGDNYGYTF. The CDR3 DNA is TGCAGCGTCGAACACCCCCGGGGGGATAACTATGGCTACACCTTC.

The CDR3 coding sequence is TGTGCCAGCAGCGAGATGGACAGGGCCACTGAAGCTTTCTTT. Encoded protein: CASSEMDRATEAFF. The chain is built from TRBV13 and TRBJ1-1; 8 nucleotides agree with TRBD1. The CDR3 is 14 residues long. Looked up from germline, CDR1 is PRHDT and CDR2 is FYEKMQ (reference sequence). The junction had 6 bases not matched to a gene; V was cut back by 5 bases and J by 4 bases.

The rearrangement links TRBV29-1 to TRBJ1-2, with no clear D. The CDR3 runs 9 residues. Trimming removed 7 bases at V and 3 bases at J, with 3 bases between. Germline V gene data show CDR1 as SQVTM and CDR2 as ANQGSEA. The CDR3 spells CSGDYGYTF. The CDR3 nucleotides are TGCAGCGGAGACTATGGCTACACCTTC.

V is TRBV20-1 and J is TRBJ2-7; possible D gene TRBD2, 6 bases. The CDR3 extends over 11 amino acids. Trimming stripped 5 bases from V and 1 base from J, with 6 bases between. Germline CDR1 reads DFQATT; CDR2 reads SNEGSKA (reference sequence). CDR3 residues: CSAGTSYEQYF. The CDR3 nucleotides are TGCAGTGCTGGGACTTCCTACGAGCAGTACTTC.

The V and J genes are TRBV13 and TRBJ2-7; D gene ambiguous. CDR3 length: 14 amino acids. V was clipped by 2 bases and J by 4 bases, with 12 bases between them. Germline assignment: CDR1 PRHDT and CDR2 FYEKMQ (reference sequence). The CDR3 DNA reads as TGTGCCAGCAGCTTAATAGATGCGTCGTACGAGCAGTACTTC. This sequence encodes CASSLIDASYEQYF.

J is TRBJ1-2 and V is TRBV7-8, with 7 bases identical to TRBD1. CDR3 length equals 14 residues. From germline, CDR1 is SGHVS and CDR2 FQNEAQ. J lost 7 bases, V lost 5 bases, and 10 bases had no gene match. The CDR3: CASSPSVTGFGYTF. In nucleotides, the CDR3 is TGTGCCAGCAGCCCGTCGGTGACAGGGTTTGGCTACACCTTC.

J is TRBJ2-3 and V is TRBV28; D is undetermined. This CDR3 has 15 residues. CDR1 is MDHEN, CDR2 SYDVKM, per germline. V was clipped by 6 bases and J by 2 bases, with 15 bases between them. DNA for the CDR3: TGTGCCAGCAGACCGAGCTTAACCATCACAGATACGCAGTATTTT. Translated, it gives CASRPSLTITDTQYF.

The genes are TRBV5-1 and TRBJ2-7; 7 bases are a match to TRBD1. J lost 4 bases, V lost 2 bases, and 6 bases had no gene match. Per the germline V gene, CDR1 is SGHRS and CDR2 is YFSETQ. There are 14 residues in the CDR3. The CDR3 DNA is TGCGCCAGCAGCTTTACAGGGGCGGTTTACGAGCAGTACTTC. Its protein product is CASSFTGAVYEQYF.

This chain links TRBV2 with TRBJ2-1; D might be TRBD2 (5 bases). This CDR3 has 12 residues. Trimming shortened V by 7 bases and J by 10 bases, and 14 bases separated the two germline ends. The germline V gene encodes CDR1 SNHLY and CDR2 FYNNEI. This CDR3 is CASNTVGDEQFF. The CDR3 region has the DNA TGTGCCAGCAATACCGTGGGAGACGAGCAGTTCTTC.

The rearrangement joins TRBV5-8 to TRBJ1-1, with D possibly being TRBD1 (6 bases). V lost 0 bases and J lost 3, with 9 bases in between. The CDR3 has 14 amino acids. In germline, CDR1 is SGHTS, CDR2 YDEGEE. DNA for the CDR3: TGTGCCAGCAGCTTGGCCGGGGGGCACACTGAAGCTTTCTTT. Its translation: CASSLAGGHTEAFF.